One sample yielded the 7 T cell receptor beta chains listed below, sequenced in a study of cytomegalovirus exposure and HLA in healthy donors. In the PCR, 60 Vbeta and 13 Jbeta primers were used. Assay: immunoSEQ multiplex PCR; the TCRdb copy retains only in-frame clones and omits some. Among some 190,000 clones listed, about 79% were seen once. Sequenced input: PBMCs. These receptors were taken from a man aged 18 to 30 in good health and CMV-seronegative.

This clone was observed a few times. This chain uses TRBV5-1 with TRBJ2-3; 11 bases fit TRBD2. CDR1 is SGHRS and CDR2 is YFSETQ in the germline V gene. J was trimmed by 1 base and V by 0 bases; bases with no gene match: 4. The CDR3 totals 17 residues. In nucleotides, the CDR3 is TGCGCCAGCAGCTTGGCACTAGCGGGAGTGGGCACAGATACGCAGTATTTT. This sequence encodes CASSLALAGVGTDTQYF. Full variable domain (outside the CDR3, taken from reference TRBV5-1 and TRBJ2-3): KAGVTQTPRYLIKTRGQQVTLSCSPISGHRSVSWYQQTPGQGLQFLFEYFSETQRNKGNFPGRFSGRQFSNSRSEMNVSTLELGDSALYLCASSLALAGVGTDTQYFGPGTRLTVL.

The chain links TRBV7-2 to TRBJ2-7, with D uncertain. In germline, CDR1 is SGHTA, CDR2 FQGNSA. Trimming removed 3 bases at V and 4 bases at J, with 7 bases between. This CDR3 contains 12 residues. The CDR3 spells CASSFLVYEQYF. The CDR3 region has the DNA TGTGCCAGCAGCTTCCTCGTTTACGAGCAGTACTTC.

The gene calls are TRBV9 and TRBJ1-1; TRBD1 is a possible D gene (6 bases). V lost 4 bases to trimming and J lost 5 bases, with 18 bases between them. The CDR3 has 15 amino acids. Germline CDR1 reads SGDLS; CDR2 reads YYNGEE. The CDR3 reads CASSKGGGLRTEAFF. The CDR3 bases are TGTGCCAGCAGCAAAGGGGGGGGGCTGCGGACTGAAGCTTTCTTT.

The chain links TRBV6-4 to TRBJ1-2; tentatively, D is TRBD1 (6 bases). V lost 7 bases and J lost 8, with 17 bases in between. CDR1 MRHNA and CDR2 SNTAGT come from the germline V gene. The CDR3 has 13 amino acids. CDR3 in amino acids: CASTLEAGEGYTF. As DNA, the CDR3 is TGTGCCAGCACCCTGGAGGCAGGGGAAGGCTACACCTTC.

J is TRBJ2-7 and V is TRBV7-9; possible D gene TRBD2, 7 bases. Germline CDR1 SEHNR, CDR2 FQNEAQ (reference sequence). V lost 3 bases, J lost 5 bases, and 11 bases lay in between. The CDR3 totals 13 residues. CDR3 region: CASSLAGAHEQYF. The CDR3 DNA is TGTGCCAGCAGCTTGGCGGGGGCCCACGAGCAGTACTTC. The complete variable domain, with remaining parts taken from reference TRBV7-9 and TRBJ2-7, reads DTGVSQNPRHKITKRGQNVTFRCDPISEHNRLYWYRQTLGQGPEFLTYFQNEAQLEKSRLLSDRFSAERPKGSFSTLEIQRTEQGDSAMYLCASSLAGAHEQYFGPGTRLTVT.

In this sample, this clone turned up a few times. V and J are TRBV5-4 and TRBJ1-2, with D unresolved. Germline V CDR1 and CDR2: SGHNT, YYREEE (reference sequence). Trimming took 5 bases from V and 8 from J, leaving 16 bases between them. The CDR3 spans 13 residues. This CDR3 is CASSLLLSGGYTF. CDR3 bases: TGTGCCAGCAGTCTGCTCCTGTCGGGGGGCTACACCTTC.

This clone was seen only a few times. The rearrangement links TRBV6-6 to TRBJ2-7; 7 nucleotides agree with TRBD1. There are 14 residues in the CDR3. The germline gives CDR1 MNHNY, CDR2 SVGAGI (reference sequence). J gave up 2 bases and V 6 bases, and 7 bases lay outside the gene matches. CDR3 protein: CASSDRDRTYEQYF. CDR3 in DNA: TGTGCCAGCAGCGACCGGGACAGAACCTACGAGCAGTACTTC.